This TCR beta chain was obtained from a study of CD8 T cells in ankylosing spondylitis. General study points: CD8+ cells made up the disease-linked clones, which were relatively rare in peripheral blood. It appeared that ankylosing spondylitis blood was characterized by a TCR beta motif of roughly 8 highly homologous variants.

The CDR3 is 19 residues long. Trimming cost V 3 bases and J 0 bases, with 21 bases left between them. Generation of TCR beta libraries employed quantitative 5'-RACE incorporating molecular barcodes. TCRdb re-called the 5' RACE reads through MiXCR, storing one row per CDR3 protein. The table shows 150,000 to 200,000 distinct CDR3 sequences, with roughly 10% occurring only once. With regard to this clonotype: The antigen remains undetermined.

V gene TRBV12-3 or TRBV12-4 combines with J gene TRBJ1-3; the D gene is possibly TRBD1 (6 bases). The specimen was blood, either unsorted or a sorted T cell fraction (not recorded which). The clonotype was recovered from a male donor with ankylosing spondylitis or in good health (not recorded which). Here the CDR3 reads CASSFGLQGSRPSGNTIYF. The CDR3 coding sequence is TGTGCCAGCAGTTTCGGGCTACAGGGTAGTCGCCCCTCTGGAAACACCATATATTTT.